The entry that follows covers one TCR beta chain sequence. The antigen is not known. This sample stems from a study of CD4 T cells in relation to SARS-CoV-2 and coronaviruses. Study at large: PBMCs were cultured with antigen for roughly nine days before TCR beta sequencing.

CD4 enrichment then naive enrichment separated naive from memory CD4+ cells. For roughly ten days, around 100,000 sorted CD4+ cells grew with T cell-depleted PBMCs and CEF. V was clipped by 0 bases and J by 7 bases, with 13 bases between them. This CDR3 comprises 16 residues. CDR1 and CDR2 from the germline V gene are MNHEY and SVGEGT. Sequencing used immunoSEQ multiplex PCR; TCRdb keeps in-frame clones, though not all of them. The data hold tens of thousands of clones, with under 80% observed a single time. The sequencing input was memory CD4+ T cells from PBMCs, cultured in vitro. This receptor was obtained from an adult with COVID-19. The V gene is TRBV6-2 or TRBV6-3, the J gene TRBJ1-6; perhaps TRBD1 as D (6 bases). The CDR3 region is CASSYSSGQLNSPLHF. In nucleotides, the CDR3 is TGTGCCAGCAGTTACTCAAGTGGACAGCTAAATTCACCCCTCCACTTT.